What follows are 12 T cell receptor beta chains derived from one specimen sequenced in a study of shared clonotypes between healthy human individuals. The method was immunoSEQ multiplex PCR; TCRdb's version includes in-frame clones alone and lacks a portion of them. The repertoire has approximately 500,000 clones, about 75% of them found once; the top ten carry around an eighth. The specimen was PBMCs. The receptors originated from a woman between 40 and 55 years old in good health. Some clones in this sample may be carry-over from other donors' samples.

A remark on this clone: Other DNA sequences from this sample encode an identical CDR3 as well. This sequence joins TRBV19 and TRBJ2-7; 8 bases fit TRBD1. The junction had 3 bases not matched to a gene; V was cut back by 4 bases and J by 1 base. Looked up from germline, CDR1 is LNHDA and CDR2 is SQIVND (reference sequence). The CDR3 sequence is 14 residues long. The CDR3 bases are TGTGCCAGTAGTACGGACAGGGAATCCTACGAGCAGTACTTC. Translating gives CASSTDRESYEQYF.

The chain uses TRBV19 and TRBJ1-1; D may be TRBD1 (6 bases). The germline CDR1 and CDR2 sequences are LNHDA and SQIVND (reference sequence). This CDR3 has 15 amino acids. Between the trimmed V and J ends, which lost 6 bases and 3 bases, there was a span of 17 bases. The CDR3 loop is CASRPGGGAHTEAFF. DNA for the CDR3: TGTGCCAGTAGGCCTGGGGGGGGCGCACACACTGAAGCTTTCTTT.

The genes are TRBV7-9 and TRBJ1-6; TRBD1 agrees at 10 bases. V dropped 4 bases and J dropped 7; count of bases not matched to a gene: 7. Germline CDR1 and CDR2: SEHNR and FQNEAQ (reference sequence). The CDR3 spans 16 residues. CDR3 amino acids: CASSSLQDRGNSPLHF. As DNA, the CDR3 is TGTGCCAGCAGCTCGCTCCAGGACAGGGGGAATTCACCCCTCCACTTT.

The CDR3 reads CASSSPRGGRTSSYNEQFF. In DNA, the CDR3 is TGTGCCAGCAGCTCCCCCCGAGGCGGGAGGACCAGCTCCTACAATGAGCAGTTCTTC. This chain joins TRBV7-9 and TRBJ2-1; 8 nucleotides match TRBD2. The V gene's germline CDR1 is SEHNR and CDR2 FQNEAQ (reference sequence). The junction had 14 bases not matched to a gene; V was cut back by 4 bases and J by 0 bases. The CDR3 spans 19 residues.

This clone showed up just a few times. V is TRBV7-9 and J is TRBJ2-1; 7 bases fit TRBD2. V gave up 5 bases and J gave up 6 bases; unmatched junction bases: 4. The CDR3 has 13 amino acids. Germline lookup yields CDR1 SEHNR and CDR2 FQNEAQ (reference sequence). As DNA, the CDR3 is TGTGCCAGCAGCCCAGGGACTACCAATGAGCAGTTCTTC. Its protein product is CASSPGTTNEQFF. The whole variable domain, filled in from reference TRBV7-9 and TRBJ2-1, reads DTGVSQNPRHKITKRGQNVTFRCDPISEHNRLYWYRQTLGQGPEFLTYFQNEAQLEKSRLLSDRFSAERPKGSFSTLEIQRTEQGDSAMYLCASSPGTTNEQFFGPGTRLTVL.

This clone turned up a few times. V and J are TRBV6-4 and TRBJ2-2; D is undetermined. The CDR3 extends over 16 amino acids. Trimming removed 0 bases from V and 2 bases from J, with 10 bases in between. Per the germline V gene, CDR1 is MRHNA and CDR2 is SNTAGT. The CDR3 bases are TGTGCCAGCAGTGACTCGTTCGCCCGTAACACCGGGGAGCTGTTTTTT. It is translated as CASSDSFARNTGELFF.

The rearrangement links TRBV5-1 to TRBJ2-1; D is uncertain. This CDR3 has 15 residues. CDR1 and CDR2 (germline): SGHRS, YFSETQ. Trimming shortened V by 6 bases and J by 2 bases, and 15 bases separated the two germline ends. Here the CDR3 DNA reads TGCGCCAGCACATTACTTAACCCGACCTACAATGAGCAGTTCTTC. Translation gives CASTLLNPTYNEQFF.

The chain is built from TRBV7-2 and TRBJ1-5, with D uncertain. The germline CDR1 and CDR2 sequences are SGHTA and FQGNSA. Trimming removed 2 bases from V and 7 bases from J, with 12 bases in between. The CDR3 extends over 14 amino acids. Written as DNA, the CDR3 is TGTGCCAGCAGCTTAATCCAATCGGGGCAGCCCCAGCATTTT. This sequence encodes CASSLIQSGQPQHF.

The chain joins TRBV27 to TRBJ2-1; perhaps TRBD2 as D (7 bases). Trimming removed 2 bases from V and 5 bases from J, with 10 bases in between. CDR1 MNHEY and CDR2 SMNVEV come from the germline V gene (reference sequence). This CDR3 region has 14 residues. As DNA, the CDR3 is TGTGCCAGCAGTTTAAGCGGGACACACAATGAGCAGTTCTTC. It specifies CASSLSGTHNEQFF.

This clone was recorded only once. The chain recombines TRBV9 with TRBJ2-5; 10 bases line up with TRBD2. Per the germline V gene, CDR1 is SGDLS and CDR2 is YYNGEE. Losses at the gene ends were 0 bases for V and 5 bases for J; bases not matched to a gene: 7. The CDR3 loop spans 16 amino acids. CDR3 residues: CASSVAAATSGETQYF. DNA for the CDR3: TGTGCCAGCAGCGTAGCTGCCGCGACTAGCGGGGAGACCCAGTACTTC.

This clone was detected only a few times. V and J are TRBV5-6 and TRBJ1-2; D unresolved. The CDR3 spans 14 residues. Germline V gene lookup returns CDR1 SGHDT and CDR2 YYEEEE. V lost 4 bases, J lost 4 bases, and 14 bases lay in between. CDR3 in amino acids: CASSAARNPYGYTF. The DNA for the CDR3 is TGTGCCAGCAGCGCGGCGAGGAACCCCTATGGCTACACCTTC. The whole variable domain, remainder taken from reference TRBV5-6 and TRBJ1-2, is DAGVTQSPTHLIKTRGQQVTLRCSPKSGHDTVSWYQQALGQGPQFIFQYYEEEERQRGNFPDRFSGHQFPNYSSELNVNALLLGDSALYLCASSAARNPYGYTFGSGTRLTVV.

This rearrangement joins TRBV4-3 to TRBJ2-5, with 14 bases fitting TRBD2. V trimming: 3 bases; J trimming: 4 bases; junction bases outside the gene matches: 7. The germline CDR1 and CDR2 sequences are LGHNA and YSLEER. This CDR3 region has 17 residues. The CDR3 loop is CASSQGGLAGVGETQYF. The DNA of the CDR3 is TGCGCCAGCAGCCAGGGGGGACTAGCGGGAGTAGGAGAGACCCAGTACTTC.